The rows below give T cell receptor beta chains drawn from one sample of a study of cytomegalovirus exposure and HLA in healthy donors. Profiled with immunoSEQ multiplex PCR; TCRdb holds only in-frame clones, not every one. The sample includes 92,000 or so clones, 96% seen only once; the top ten take 0.6% to 0.85%. Sample: PBMCs. These TCRs come from a man aged 18 to 30 in good health and CMV-seronegative. Each CDR3 is given with its conserved first and last residue. D genes are given only for firm matches. The size field is filled for only some rows; it gives once, few, many or a size class.

TRBD2,.,TRBJ2-1,TRBV4-1,CASSQAGTRFYNEQFF,TGCGCCAGCAGCCAAGCCGGGACTAGATTCTACAATGAGCAGTTCTTC
.,.,TRBJ1-4,TRBV5-8,CASSSHRDSPF,TGTGCCAGCAGCTCACACCGGGACTCGCCCTTT
.,.,TRBJ2-7,TRBV6-6,CASSTPGHEQYF,TGTGCCAGCAGTACCCCAGGGCACGAGCAGTACTTC
.,.,TRBJ2-1,TRBV28,CASTTSGFGEAYNEQFF,TGTGCCAGCACCACCTCCGGGTTTGGGGAGGCCTACAATGAGCAGTTCTTC
.,.,TRBJ2-1,TRBV27,CASSYRGGGEQFF,TGTGCCAGCAGTTACCGTGGGGGCGGCGAGCAGTTCTTC
.,once,TRBJ2-5,TRBV7-2,CASSLLFEQETQYF,TGTGCCAGCAGCCTACTATTTGAACAAGAGACCCAGTACTTC
.,.,TRBJ2-1,TRBV11-1,CASSSFQGIYYNEQFF,TGTGCCAGCAGCTCTTTCCAGGGGATATACTACAATGAGCAGTTCTTC
TRBD1,.,TRBJ2-3,TRBV6-5,CASSSSGGADTQYF,TGTGCCAGCAGTTCTTCAGGGGGAGCAGATACGCAGTATTTT
TRBD1,.,TRBJ1-2,TRBV6-5,CASRTTGLGYTF,TGTGCCAGCAGAACGACAGGGCTTGGCTACACCTTC
TRBD2,.,TRBJ2-5,TRBV7-8,CASSLAPAGAIETQYF,TGTGCCAGCAGCTTAGCCCCAGCGGGAGCTATCGAGACCCAGTACTTC
.,.,TRBJ1-6,TRBV6-5,CASSRTTDGNSPLHF,TGTGCCAGCAGTCGAACCACAGATGGGAATTCACCCCTCCACTTT
.,.,TRBJ2-5,TRBV6-1,CASSGGVIEEMETQYF,TGTGCCAGCAGTGGGGGGGTAATCGAAGAGATGGAGACCCAGTACTTC
.,.,TRBJ1-2,TRBV6-5,CASSLLRGNYGYTF,TGTGCCAGCAGTCTGCTTCGGGGAAACTATGGCTACACCTTC
.,many,TRBJ2-7,TRBV4-2,CASSQDPELHSYEQYF,TGTGCCAGCAGCCAAGATCCTGAGCTCCATTCCTACGAGCAGTACTTC
.,.,TRBJ1-1,TRBV2,CASIEGSTEAFF,TGTGCCAGCATCGAGGGATCCACTGAAGCTTTCTTT
.,.,TRBJ2-2,TRBV7-2,CASSLANMGYTGELFF,TGTGCCAGCAGCTTAGCGAATATGGGCTACACCGGGGAGCTGTTTTTT
TRBD2,.,TRBJ2-4,TRBV27,CASSLEAGVGIQYF,TGTGCCAGCAGTTTAGAAGCGGGAGTGGGCATTCAGTACTTC
TRBD2,.,TRBJ2-7,TRBV10-1,CASSVGLAGASEQYF,TGCGCCAGCAGTGTGGGACTAGCGGGAGCGAGCGAGCAGTACTTC
TRBD2,.,TRBJ2-1,TRBV6-1,CAIKTGLADNEQFF,TGTGCCATCAAAACGGGACTAGCGGACAATGAGCAGTTCTTC
.,.,TRBJ1-5,TRBV30,CAWSKTEQPQHF,TGTGCCTGGAGTAAGACAGAACAGCCCCAGCATTTT
TRBD1,.,TRBJ2-7,TRBV19,CASGDSNSYEQYF,TGTGCCAGCGGGGACAGTAACTCCTACGAGCAGTACTTC
.,.,TRBJ2-3,TRBV6-1,CASSPNILGTDTQYF,TGTGCCAGCAGCCCTAATATCCTCGGCACAGATACGCAGTATTTT
.,.,TRBJ2-2,TRBV15,CATSSPGELIAGELFF,TGTGCCACCAGCTCCCCGGGGGAATTAATAGCCGGGGAGCTGTTTTTT
.,.,TRBJ1-1,TRBV28,CASSSPDRPFIGAFF,TGTGCCAGCAGTTCTCCGGACAGACCCTTTATAGGAGCTTTCTTT
.,.,TRBJ2-2,TRBV2,CASSRREGALGELFF,TGTGCCAGCAGTCGTAGGGAAGGGGCTCTAGGGGAGCTGTTTTTT
TRBD1,.,TRBJ2-1,TRBV30,CAWSRQGANEQFF,TGTGCCTGGAGTAGGCAGGGGGCGAATGAGCAGTTCTTC
.,.,TRBJ2-3,TRBV11-3,CASSGGTWGPLPTQYF,TGTGCCAGCAGCGGTGGCACGTGGGGGCCACTCCCTACGCAGTATTTT